The 23 T cell receptor beta chains listed next were all sequenced from one sample in a study of blood T cells in healthy people across ages. For the second PCR, which ran for about 6 to 12 cycles, a sample-barcoded 5' primer and a J-beta primer mix were used. TCRdb passed the 5' RACE reads through MiXCR, listing each CDR3 protein once. Of more than 650,000 distinct CDR3 sequences listed, 20% to 30% are singletons. A further study also used this sample, focusing on T cells of mothers and their children.

Sequencing input: blood. These TCRs come from a boy aged 10-17 years in good health.

This clonotype was seen only a few times. V and J are TRBV12-5 and TRBJ2-4; TRBD1 or TRBD2 may be the D gene (6 bases each). Germline V gene data show CDR1 as LGHNT and CDR2 as FRNRAP. This CDR3 region has 16 residues. Trimming shortened V by 1 base and J by 6 bases, and 16 bases separated the two germline ends. Here the CDR3 reads CASGLGSGAWGNIQYF. In nucleotides, the CDR3 is TGTGCTAGTGGTTTGGGGTCGGGGGCTTGGGGAAACATTCAGTACTTC.

This clonotype was seen a handful of times. The chain is built from TRBV25-1 and TRBJ2-1, with TRBD1 matching over 9 bases. The CDR3 is 14 amino acids. V lost 3 bases to trimming and J lost 4 bases; unmatched junction nucleotides: 1. Germline CDR1 MGHDK, CDR2 SYGVNS. CDR3 nucleotides: TGTGCCAGCAGTGAGGGACAGGGTTACAATGAGCAGTTCTTC. Residues: CASSEGQGYNEQFF. The complete variable domain, with remaining parts taken from reference TRBV25-1 and TRBJ2-1, reads EADIYQTPRYLVIGTGKKITLECSQTMGHDKMYWYQQDPGMELHLIHYSYGVNSTEKGDLSSESTVSRIRTEHFPLTLESARPSHTSQYLCASSEGQGYNEQFFGPGTRLTVL.

Only one count was recorded for this clonotype. The chain is built from TRBV7-2 and TRBJ2-7, with TRBD1 as a possible D gene (6 bases). Between the trimmed V and J ends, which lost 2 bases and 5 bases, there was a span of 13 bases. Germline loops: CDR1 SGHTA, CDR2 FQGNSA. The CDR3 totals 14 residues. The CDR3 loop is CASSLSTGHHEQYF. The CDR3 nucleotides read TGTGCCAGCAGCTTATCGACGGGACACCACGAGCAGTACTTC.

The V gene is TRBV20-1, the J gene TRBJ1-6; no definite D call. Per the germline V gene, CDR1 is DFQATT and CDR2 is SNEGSKA (reference sequence). V was pared by 3 bases and J by 7 bases, with 10 bases between. This CDR3 spans 13 amino acids. The CDR3 region is CSASRAENSPLHF. The CDR3 DNA reads TGCAGTGCTAGTCGGGCAGAGAATTCACCCCTCCACTTT.

This clonotype has a handful of counts. This chain uses TRBV5-1 with TRBJ2-7; D is perhaps TRBD1 (6 bases). V was cut by 3 bases and J by 1 base, with 11 bases left in between. CDR1 and CDR2 (germline): SGHRS, YFSETQ. The CDR3 is made up of 14 amino acids. The CDR3 DNA is TGCGCCAGCAGCTCACAGGGTGAGTCCTACGAGCAGTACTTC. This codes for CASSSQGESYEQYF.

The chain links TRBV29-1 to TRBJ2-7, with D perhaps matching TRBD1 (5 bases). The germline CDR1 and CDR2 sequences are SQVTM and ANQGSEA. The CDR3 runs 12 residues. Trimming took off 8 bases at V and 3 bases at J, with 14 bases between the two ends. The CDR3: CSILQEGYEQYF. CDR3 DNA: TGCAGCATACTACAGGAAGGCTACGAGCAGTACTTC.

V is TRBV20-1 and J is TRBJ1-2, with unresolved D. The germline gives CDR1 DFQATT, CDR2 SNEGSKA (reference sequence). V lost 3 bases and J lost 4, with 21 bases in between. This CDR3 has 16 residues. CDR3 sequence (DNA): TGCAGTGCTAGTCCTCAAAGGGATTTAAAAACCTATGGCTACACCTTC. This encodes CSASPQRDLKTYGYTF.

The gene calls are TRBV14 and TRBJ1-2; 8 positions agree with TRBD1. Germline V CDR1 and CDR2: SGHDN, FVKESK. The CDR3 has 16 residues. V was pared by 0 bases and J by 4 bases, with 7 bases of the junction left unmatched. Written as DNA, the CDR3 is TGTGCCAGCAGCCAAGAGAGAGGACAGGGTACCTATGGCTACACCTTC. This encodes CASSQERGQGTYGYTF. Looking up the rest from reference TRBV14 and TRBJ1-2 gives the full variable domain: EAGVTQFPSHSVIEKGQTVTLRCDPISGHDNLYWYRRVMGKEIKFLLHFVKESKQDESGMPNNRFLAERTGGTYSTLKVQPAELEDSGVYFCASSQERGQGTYGYTFGSGTRLTVV.

V gene TRBV11-2 combines with J gene TRBJ1-1; no reliable D call. Trimming stripped 4 bases from V and 2 bases from J, with 17 bases between. Germline CDR1 and CDR2: SGHAT and FQNNGV. The CDR3 is 16 residues long. In nucleotides, the CDR3 is TGTGCCAGCAGCTCAATCCGGGGATTTGTTAACACTGAAGCTTTCTTT. It is translated as CASSSIRGFVNTEAFF. The full variable domain, with the rest looked up from reference TRBV11-2 and TRBJ1-1, is EAGVAQSPRYKIIEKRQSVAFWCNPISGHATLYWYQQILGQGPKLLIQFQNNGVVDDSQLPKDRFSAERLKGVDSTLKIQPAKLEDSAVYLCASSSIRGFVNTEAFFGQGTRLTVV.

Worth noting for this clonotype: One junction end does not reproduce the germline sequence, and a read error may be involved. J is TRBJ2-7 and V is TRBV15; D possibly matches TRBD1 or TRBD2 (5 bases each). Germline V gives CDR1 LNHNV, CDR2 YYDKDF (reference sequence). This CDR3 is 14 amino acids long. The CDR3 DNA follows: TGTGCCACCAGCAGAGTTCGGGGCCCCTACGATCAGTACTTC. It encodes CATSRVRGPYDQYF. The full variable domain, rest sourced from reference TRBV15 and TRBJ2-7, is DAMVIQNPRYQVTQFGKPVTLSCSQTLNHNVMYWYQQKSSQAPKLLFHYYDKDFNNEADTPDNFQSRRPNTSFCFLDIRSPGLGDTAMYLCATSRVRGPYDQYFGPGTRLTVT.

V is TRBV6-5 and J is TRBJ1-2; D remains unclear. Germline V gene lookup returns CDR1 MNHEY and CDR2 SVGAGI. This CDR3 has 13 amino acids. Trimming removed 7 bases from V and 2 bases from J, with 11 bases in between. The CDR3 DNA sequence: TGTGCCAGCACCCCAGACGGAAACTATGGCTACACCTTC. Its protein product is CASTPDGNYGYTF.

The sample holds a few counts of this clonotype. The chain uses TRBV2 and TRBJ2-3; D call uncertain. Per germline, CDR1 SNHLY and CDR2 FYNNEI. V was pared by 5 bases and J by 2 bases, with 14 bases between. There are 15 residues in the CDR3. CDR3 sequence reads: CASSYWRVATDTQYF. In DNA, the CDR3 is TGTGCCAGCAGTTATTGGAGAGTTGCCACAGATACGCAGTATTTT.

The V call is TRBV11-1, the J call TRBJ2-5; D is ambiguous. The J call is in doubt because the DNA end fits TRBJ2-1 better. This CDR3 is 16 amino acids long. In germline, CDR1 is SGHAT, CDR2 FQDESV (reference sequence). The CDR3 loop is CASSKQRPGPYNEQFF. In nucleotides, the CDR3 is TGTGCCAGCAGCAAGCAAAGACCCGGTCCCTACAATGAGCAGTTCTTC.

In its sample, this clonotype was seen a few times. The chain joins TRBV6-1 to TRBJ2-3; tentatively, D is TRBD1 (6 bases). CDR3 length: 14 residues. Deletions cut 11 bases from V and 1 base from J, with 16 bases between. Germline loops: CDR1 MNHNS, CDR2 SASEGT. The CDR3, as DNA: TGTGCCGGTCGAAGACAGGTGGGCACAGATACGCAGTATTTT. This sequence encodes CAGRRQVGTDTQYF.

In DNA, the CDR3 is TGCAGTGCTAGTCCCGACCCCCTCGAGCAGTACTTC. Encoded protein: CSASPDPLEQYF. The gene calls are TRBV20-1 and TRBJ2-7, with D unclear. Trimming shortened V by 3 bases and J by 6 bases, and 12 bases separated the two germline ends. CDR3 length: 12 residues. The germline gives CDR1 DFQATT, CDR2 SNEGSKA (reference sequence).

V and J are TRBV2 and TRBJ1-4; D possibly corresponds to TRBD1 (6 bases). CDR1 and CDR2 from the germline V gene are SNHLY and FYNNEI. Trimming left V 2 bases short and J 4 bases short, with 14 bases between. CDR3 length: 16 amino acids. The chain's CDR3 is CASSERRQGNNEKLFF. The CDR3 DNA reads TGTGCCAGCAGTGAAAGGCGCCAGGGGAATAATGAAAAACTGTTTTTT. Complete variable domain (other parts from reference TRBV2 and TRBJ1-4): EPEVTQTPSHQVTQMGQEVILRCVPISNHLYFYWYRQILGQKVEFLVSFYNNEISEKSEIFDDQFSVERPDGSNFTLKIRSTKLEDSAMYFCASSERRQGNNEKLFFGSGTQLSVL.

The chain links TRBV6-1 to TRBJ1-2, with unresolved D. Per the germline V gene, CDR1 is MNHNS and CDR2 is SASEGT. The V gene lost 6 bases and the J gene lost 8 bases, with 16 bases spanning the gap. This CDR3 has 13 residues. CDR3 residues: CASRGGLLEGYTF. DNA for the CDR3: TGTGCCAGCAGAGGAGGTCTCTTGGAAGGCTACACCTTC.

This clonotype was detected only a few times. This chain joins TRBV5-1 and TRBJ2-1; D possibly corresponds to TRBD1 (5 bases). From germline, CDR1 is SGHRS and CDR2 YFSETQ. Trimming shortened V by 0 bases and J by 7 bases, and 20 bases separated the two germline ends. This CDR3 has 17 amino acids. The CDR3 loop reads CASSLATEPGQRNEQFF. Here the CDR3 DNA reads TGCGCCAGCAGCTTGGCCACCGAACCCGGACAAAGGAATGAGCAGTTCTTC.

This clonotype has just a few counts. The chain links TRBV5-5 to TRBJ2-2, with no clear D. Trimming stripped 2 bases from V and 7 bases from J, with 6 bases between. Germline V gives CDR1 SGHKS, CDR2 YYEKEE (reference sequence). The CDR3 is 12 amino acids. The CDR3 nucleotides read TGTGCCAGCAGCTTCATCGACGGGGAGCTGTTTTTT. Protein product: CASSFIDGELFF.

The table lists this clonotype with a few counts. The gene calls are TRBV7-9 and TRBJ2-5; a possible D gene is TRBD2 (6 bases). The tail of the sequence fits TRBJ2-1 better, so the J call may be wrong. Germline V gene data show CDR1 as SEHNR and CDR2 as FQNEAQ (reference sequence). The CDR3 has 14 amino acids. The CDR3, as DNA: TGTGCCAGCAGCGTGACTGCGGGGAACAATGAGCAGTTCTTC. Its protein product is CASSVTAGNNEQFF.

This clonotype came up a few times. The chain has TRBV7-4 and TRBJ1-3; D is possibly TRBD1 (5 bases). In germline, CDR1 is SGHVT, CDR2 SQSDAQ. Trimming pared 2 bases from V and 0 bases from J, leaving 11 bases between. The length of the CDR3 is 16 residues. The CDR3 DNA reads as TGTGCCAGCAGCTTACGAAGGGGAAGCTCTGGAAACACCATATATTTT. This translates into CASSLRRGSSGNTIYF. The whole variable domain, filled in from reference TRBV7-4 and TRBJ1-3, reads GAGVSQSPRYKVAKRGRDVALRCDSISGHVTLYWYRQTLGQGSEVLTYSQSDAQRDKSGRPSGRFSAERPERSVSTLKIQRTEQGDSAVYLCASSLRRGSSGNTIYFGEGSWLTVV.

In this sample, this clonotype turned up a few times. The rearrangement links TRBV20-1 to TRBJ2-2, with 8 bases matching TRBD1. CDR1 is DFQATT and CDR2 is SNEGSKA in the germline V gene (reference sequence). The CDR3 has 16 amino acids. Trimming cost V 3 bases and J 6 bases; bases outside gene matches: 12. The CDR3 nucleotides are TGCAGTGCTAGCCCACACGGGACAGGTCTTGCCGGGGAGCTGTTTTTT. The encoded protein is CSASPHGTGLAGELFF.

This chain joins TRBV7-9 and TRBJ2-5; 9 bases agree with TRBD2. With the DNA end fitting TRBJ2-1 better, the J assignment may be wrong. Germline CDR1 and CDR2: SEHNR and FQNEAQ (reference sequence). The CDR3 sequence is 17 residues long. The CDR3 region is CASSSHSSGELYNEQFF. The DNA for the CDR3 is TGTGCCAGCAGCTCGCACTCTAGCGGGGAGCTCTACAATGAGCAGTTCTTC.